This TCR beta chain was sequenced in a study of cytomegalovirus exposure and HLA in healthy donors. About the research overall: It was reported in a later analysis that the same platform had been used for the 120 validation repertoires as for the roughly 670 first-cohort repertoires.

Note on this clone: Its specificity is unknown.

Only in-frame clones appear in the TCRdb table, and some are missing; sequencing was by immunoSEQ multiplex PCR. Here the sample spans 100,000 to 150,000 clones, 85% to 90% being singletons. The V segment lost 3 bases and the J segment 4 bases; nucleotides outside the gene matches: 7. The CDR3 is made up of 15 amino acids. The germline CDR1 and CDR2 sequences are MNHEY and SVGAGI. The donors belonged to the approximately 120-subject validation cohort, separate from the roughly 710-subject first cohort. Study-level results: More than 150 TCR beta chains were listed as cytomegalovirus-associated. Using the classifier, cytomegalovirus status was reportedly diagnosed with high specificity and sensitivity.

Sequencing input: PBMCs. The J gene is TRBJ2-7, the V gene TRBV6-5; the match to TRBD2 covers 9 bases. The sequence was obtained from a man aged 30 to 45 in good health and CMV-seronegative. The CDR3 here is CASSYSGSGYYEQYF. The CDR3 region has the DNA TGTGCCAGCAGTTATAGCGGGAGCGGGTATTACGAGCAGTACTTC.